The clone carrying this T cell receptor beta chain was seen repeatedly, ten times or more. RNA transcripts served as the template for amplifying TCR beta CDR3 regions. TCR CDR3 regions were first amplified by RT-PCR with HTBI primers. MiXCR, run by TCRdb on the multiplex PCR reads, gives a single entry per CDR3 protein. The profile shows a few hundred thousand distinct CDR3 sequences, about a fifth of them singletons. The data were taken from a study of T cells in Graves' hyperthyroidism and ophthalmopathy. Trimming took off 1 base at V and 7 bases at J, with 10 bases between the two ends. The germline gives CDR1 SNHLY, CDR2 FYNNEI. The CDR3 sequence is 13 residues long. Ophthalmopathy in the patients scored at least 3 on Clinical Activity Score and at least 4 on NOSPECS grade, lasting under 3 months. Thyroid ultrasound, orbital computed tomography, clinical symptoms, and serum thyroxine and TRAb underpinned diagnoses.

The source of this sequence is a young man with Graves' ophthalmopathy. The sample taken for sequencing was blood. The V and J genes are TRBV2 and TRBJ1-2; no definite D call. The CDR3 region has the DNA TGTGCCAGCAGTGAAGGGAGGTCCGGTGGCTACACCTTC. Residues: CASSEGRSGGYTF. The entire variable domain, with the rest obtained from reference TRBV2 and TRBJ1-2, is as follows: EPEVTQTPSHQVTQMGQEVILRCVPISNHLYFYWYRQILGQKVEFLVSFYNNEISEKSEIFDDQFSVERPDGSNFTLKIRSTKLEDSAMYFCASSEGRSGGYTFGSGTRLTVV.